This T cell receptor beta chain was found in a study of CD8+ T cells in alopecia areata. V lost 4 bases and J lost 6, with 6 bases in between. CDR1 is SGHTA, CDR2 FQGTGA, per germline. This CDR3 contains 12 residues. The authors sorted CD4+ and CD8+ T cells from PBMCs. The study's findings and limits: Sharing of TCRs across patients appeared less clear than in mice, possibly for HLA-related reasons. Scalp sample data also include resident alphabeta T cells from normal skin.

Notes on this clone: No antigen is known for it.

cDNA serving as the sequencing template came from extracted, reverse transcribed RNA. The table came from immunoSEQ multiplex PCR; TCRdb's copy has only in-frame clones and leaves some out. The sample yields 69,000 or so clones, approximately 58% seen once. This clonotype was obtained from a human donor with alopecia areata. The gene calls are TRBV7-3 and TRBJ2-2, with D unresolved. Sequenced here: CD8+ T cells sorted from blood, sampled at week 0. This CDR3 reads CASSSYSGELFF. DNA for the CDR3: TGTGCCAGCAGCTCCTACTCCGGGGAGCTGTTTTTT.